These 2 T cell receptor delta chains were all obtained from the same sample, sequenced in a study of gamma-delta chains in newborns, infants, children. TCRdb re-called the reads via CATT. The profile shows fewer than 5,000 delta-chain clones, over 12% of them singletons. The source material was blood. The receptors derive from a child who was a newborn, infant or young child, either healthy, febrile or measles-vaccinated (not recorded which).

Comments on this clone: One end of the junction fails to match germline, which may point to a read error. This chain links TRDV1 with TRDJ1; 8 nucleotides match TRDD3. Germline matching of the DNA provided the J gene here, since TCRdb leaves it blank. The CDR3 consists of 22 residues. Germline V gene data show CDR1 as TSWWSYY and CDR2 as QGS. The CDR3 spells CAIGNAVCRQALLGGYTDKLIF. As DNA, the CDR3 is TGTGCTATTGGGAACGCTGTATGCCGACAGGCTTTACTGGGGGGCTACACCGATAAACTCATCTTT.

With regard to this clone: TCRdb has a much larger clone's protein, which differs at residue 6 from the translation of this DNA, likely because of a read error; what is shown is the protein translated from the DNA. The J gene is TRDJ1, the V gene TRDV2; 10 bases are shared with TRDD3. CDR3 size: 16 residues. V gave up 3 bases and J gave up 0 bases; unmatched junction bases: 6. CDR1 is GEAIGNYY and CDR2 is EKD in the germline V gene. The CDR3 DNA follows: TGTGCCTGTGACTTACCGGGGGATACGGACACCGATAAACTCATCTTT. This sequence encodes CACDLPGDTDTDKLIF.